The 3 T cell receptor beta chains below all came from one sample that was sequenced in a study of T-cell reconstitution after alpha-beta-depleted transplantation in children. A library of TCRbeta sequences, prepared with unique molecular identifiers, was generated. TCRdb called the PCR reads again in MiXCR, with one record for every CDR3 protein. The table records some 340,000 distinct CDR3 sequences, under 13% of them present only once. The specimen comprised PBMCs from the stem cell graft donor, sampled from the stem cell graft. The receptors were gathered from a human donor who donated a stem cell graft to a child with acute lymphoblastic leukemia.

This clonotype has only a few counts. The J gene is TRBJ2-5, the V gene TRBV12-3 or TRBV12-4, with TRBD2 identical over 7 bases. V lost 6 bases and J lost 5; bases outside the gene matches: 9. This CDR3 is 14 amino acids long. Here the CDR3 DNA reads TGTGCCAGCAGCTCGGACGGGGGGAAGGAGACCCAGTACTTC. Translation gives CASSSDGGKETQYF.

At least ten counts were recorded for this clonotype. The chain couples TRBV7-9 to TRBJ2-1; D call uncertain. The germline V and J ends were trimmed by 5 bases and 0 bases, with 5 bases remaining between them. The V gene's germline CDR1 is SEHNR and CDR2 FQNEAQ (reference sequence). CDR3 length: 13 amino acids. The CDR3 region is CASSRSSYNEQFF. CDR3 DNA sequence: TGTGCCAGCAGCAGGAGCTCCTACAATGAGCAGTTCTTC.

This clonotype was counted between two and nine times. The chain employs TRBV5-6 and TRBJ2-1; no definite D call. The CDR3 totals 17 residues. Looked up from germline, CDR1 is SGHDT and CDR2 is YYEEEE. The V end was cut by 0 bases, the J end by 2 bases, with 15 bases between. CDR3 sequence reads: CASSLAAGALTYNEQFF. The CDR3 DNA sequence: TGTGCCAGCAGCTTGGCCGCTGGCGCCCTGACCTACAATGAGCAGTTCTTC.